This record concerns one T cell receptor beta chain sequence. This clone's antigen is unknown. Base-call qualities are not available, and no considerably larger clone is one nucleotide away. CDR1 and CDR2 were assigned from the germline V gene (reference sequence) as SEHNR and FQNEAQ. Spanning cysteine to phenylalanine, the CDR3 consists of 15 amino acids. CDR3 DNA is the only sequence kept; it has 45 bases, read in frame from the first base. From V the trimming removes 3 bases and from J it removes 4 bases, while the gene matches leave 4 bases of the junction unaccounted for. These data belong to a study of control samples from healthy donors and cancer patients (TCRdb year 2020). Library generation was performed with the immunoSEQ multiplex PCR assay. The table was pulled from immuneACCESS by TCRdb, which kept in-frame rearrangements only. Such tables lose some clones; where checked, under half of the loss comes from unresolved V genes, and the rest has no known cause. The sample table shows tens of thousands of clones, and about 87% are seen once. 1.5% to 2% of the sample belongs to the ten largest clones.

The sequence was obtained from a woman aged 55 to 70 with head and neck cancer. The sequenced sample consisted of PBMCs. The rearranged segments are TRBV7-9 and TRBJ1-4; 8 of the junction bases match TRBD1. The DNA reads TGTGCCAGCAGCTTGACAGGGGACGTTAATGAAAAACTGTTTTTT. Its translation is CASSLTGDVNEKLFF.